Below are 32 T cell receptor beta chains sequenced from a single sample in a study of cytomegalovirus exposure and HLA in healthy donors. Both 60 Vbeta primers and 13 Jbeta primers went into the PCR. The repertoire was sequenced with immunoSEQ multiplex PCR; TCRdb's copy has only in-frame clones and lacks some. The table includes 85,000 to 130,000 clones, 70% to 80% detected once. Sequencing input: PBMCs. These receptors originate from a boy younger than 18 in good health and CMV-seronegative.

This clone was counted a few times. This sample includes further DNA sequences coding for the same CDR3. The chain joins TRBV6-6 to TRBJ2-7; TRBD1 might be the D (5 bases). The V end was cut by 0 bases, the J end by 2 bases, with 8 bases between. CDR3 length equals 14 residues. Germline CDR1 reads MNHNY; CDR2 reads SVGAGI (reference sequence). This chain's CDR3 is CASSYSQGTYEQYF. CDR3 in DNA: TGTGCCAGCAGTTACTCTCAGGGAACCTACGAGCAGTACTTC.

The J gene is TRBJ1-2, the V gene TRBV6-1, with 9 bases matching TRBD1. V shed 3 bases and J 5 bases; nucleotides not matched to a gene: 4. Germline CDR1 reads MNHNS; CDR2 reads SASEGT. The CDR3 totals 14 residues. CDR3 nucleotides: TGTGCCAGCAGTGAGGACAGGGGAAGATATGGCTACACCTTC. Translating gives CASSEDRGRYGYTF.

This rearrangement joins TRBV7-3 to TRBJ2-7; perhaps TRBD2 as D (6 bases). The V gene lost 2 bases and the J gene lost 3 bases, with 8 bases spanning the gap. This CDR3 has 13 amino acids. Germline V gene data show CDR1 as SGHTA and CDR2 as FQGTGA. Written as DNA, the CDR3 is TGTGCCAGCAGCTTAGGGACTGGCTACGAGCAGTACTTC. Translation: CASSLGTGYEQYF.

The rearrangement joins TRBV27 to TRBJ1-6, with 7 positions matching TRBD1. Germline V gives CDR1 MNHEY, CDR2 SMNVEV (reference sequence). This CDR3 is built from 17 residues. The trim removed 5 bases at V and 0 bases at J, leaving 7 bases unmatched. DNA for the CDR3: TGTGCCAGCAGTCCAGGACAGGTTAGCTCCTATAATTCACCCCTCCACTTT. Translating it yields CASSPGQVSSYNSPLHF.

V usage is TRBV2 and J usage is TRBJ2-3, with D perhaps TRBD1 (5 bases). The germline CDR1 and CDR2 sequences are SNHLY and FYNNEI. The length of the CDR3 is 15 residues. The ends were cut back, 7 bases at V and 0 bases at J, with 14 bases in the middle. Written as DNA, the CDR3 is TGTGCCAGCAAATATGGCAGGGAAAGCACAGATACGCAGTATTTT. Amino acids: CASKYGRESTDTQYF.

The rearrangement uses TRBV5-1 and TRBJ2-7, with 7 bases aligning to TRBD2. Germline V gene data show CDR1 as SGHRS and CDR2 as YFSETQ. J lost 2 bases, V lost 4 bases, and 15 bases had no gene match. The CDR3 extends over 17 amino acids. For the CDR3, the DNA is TGCGCCAGCAGCCAGCCGGGGGAGACTAGCAGAACCTACGAGCAGTACTTC. Its protein product is CASSQPGETSRTYEQYF.

The genes are TRBV29-1 and TRBJ1-6; TRBD1 is a possible D gene (5 bases). CDR1 and CDR2 (germline): SQVTM, ANQGSEA. The V end was cut by 0 bases, the J end by 10 bases, with 16 bases between. The CDR3 totals 15 residues. The CDR3 DNA follows: TGCAGCGTTGAAGATCCGGACCGGCCAGGGTCACCCCTCCACTTT. Its translation is CSVEDPDRPGSPLHF.

The chain joins TRBV28 to TRBJ1-3; D is ambiguous. Per germline, CDR1 MDHEN and CDR2 SYDVKM. The CDR3 has 15 residues. Trimming stripped 6 bases from V and 0 bases from J, with 12 bases between. CDR3 nucleotide sequence: TGTGCCAGCAGCGGCGGGGATCTCTCTGGAAACACCATATATTTT. Translating gives CASSGGDLSGNTIYF.

The V and J genes are TRBV9 and TRBJ2-7, with D hard to call. This CDR3 comprises 17 residues. The germline V and J ends were trimmed by 4 bases and 6 bases, with 26 bases remaining between them. Germline values: CDR1 SGDLS, CDR2 YYNGEE. CDR3 loop: CASSPSVQLNKYGEQYF. As DNA, the CDR3 is TGTGCCAGCAGCCCCTCGGTCCAACTAAATAAGTATGGCGAGCAGTACTTC.

The V call is TRBV10-1, the J call TRBJ1-5, with a weak D call TRBD1 (5 bases). This CDR3 region has 16 residues. Between the trimmed V and J ends, which lost 3 bases and 0 bases, there was a span of 12 bases. Per the germline V gene, CDR1 is WNHNN and CDR2 is SYGVQD (reference sequence). In DNA form, the CDR3 reads TGCGCCAGCAGTGAAGAGACAGATTATAGCAATCAGCCCCAGCATTTT. Its protein is CASSEETDYSNQPQHF.

This chain connects TRBV29-1 to TRBJ2-5, with D possibly TRBD1 on 5 matching bases. Trimming took off 7 bases at V and 0 bases at J, with 12 bases between the two ends. CDR3 length equals 13 residues. CDR1 and CDR2 from the germline V gene are SQVTM and ANQGSEA. CDR3 loop: CSAIHRYQETQYF. The DNA for the CDR3 is TGCAGCGCCATCCACAGGTACCAAGAGACCCAGTACTTC.

This clone occurred a few times. The rearrangement uses TRBV11-2 and TRBJ2-1; 15 nucleotides match TRBD2. CDR3 size: 16 residues. Germline-derived CDR1 and CDR2 are SGHAT and FQNNGV. V was clipped by 5 bases and J by 10 bases; unmatched bases: 9. CDR3 DNA sequence: TGTGCCAGCAGCACCCGGACTAGCGGGGGGGCCGGAGAGCAGTTCTTC. This translates into CASSTRTSGGAGEQFF.

This clone was counted once. The gene calls are TRBV18 and TRBJ2-6; possibly TRBD1 for D (5 bases). V was clipped by 4 bases and J by 0 bases, with 16 bases between them. CDR3 length: 18 residues. CDR1 is KGHSH and CDR2 is LQKENI in the germline V gene. The CDR3 sequence is CASSLSSDRISGANVLTF. The CDR3 nucleotides read TGTGCCAGCTCACTCTCCTCCGACAGAATCTCTGGGGCCAACGTCCTGACTTTC.

The J gene is TRBJ1-3, the V gene TRBV28; no clear D. Per the germline V gene, CDR1 is MDHEN and CDR2 is SYDVKM. V lost 4 bases, J lost 0 bases, and 16 bases lay in between. The CDR3 is 17 residues long. CDR3 protein: CASSSPMEIRSGNTIYF. In DNA form, the CDR3 reads TGTGCCAGCAGTTCCCCGATGGAGATTCGCTCTGGAAACACCATATATTTT.

This clone was seen a few times. The CDR3 is CASSLNRQGAEAFF. The CDR3 DNA reads TGTGCCAGCAGTTTAAATAGACAGGGGGCTGAAGCTTTCTTT. V is TRBV28 and J is TRBJ1-1; 9 bases agree with TRBD1. The germline V gene encodes CDR1 MDHEN and CDR2 SYDVKM. V shed 2 bases and J 6 bases; nucleotides not matched to a gene: 4. The CDR3 loop spans 14 amino acids.

This clone was seen only a few times. V usage is TRBV6-1 and J usage is TRBJ2-1; the match to TRBD2 covers 11 bases. J gave up 7 bases and V 8 bases, and 4 bases lay outside the gene matches. Per germline, CDR1 MNHNS and CDR2 SASEGT. CDR3 length: 13 residues. The CDR3: CASAPSGRNEQFF. Here the CDR3 DNA reads TGTGCCAGCGCGCCTAGCGGGAGGAATGAGCAGTTCTTC.

CDR3 in amino acids: CASSSGGQNYGYTF. The CDR3 nucleotides read TGTGCCAGCAGCTCCGGGGGACAGAACTATGGCTACACCTTC. This chain uses TRBV11-2 with TRBJ1-2, with 7 bases that match TRBD1. The V gene end was trimmed by 4 bases and the J gene end by 2 bases; junction bases not matched to a gene: 4. Germline-derived CDR1 and CDR2 are SGHAT and FQNNGV. The CDR3 is made up of 14 amino acids. Complete variable domain (other parts from reference TRBV11-2 and TRBJ1-2): EAGVAQSPRYKIIEKRQSVAFWCNPISGHATLYWYQQILGQGPKLLIQFQNNGVVDDSQLPKDRFSAERLKGVDSTLKIQPAKLEDSAVYLCASSSGGQNYGYTFGSGTRLTVV.

The chain couples TRBV28 to TRBJ1-1; D is perhaps TRBD1 (6 bases). V was clipped by 5 bases and J by 11 bases, with 15 bases between them. The germline V gene has CDR1 MDHEN and CDR2 SYDVKM. The CDR3 extends over 12 amino acids. CDR3 residues: CASSRKGGEAFF. CDR3 DNA: TGTGCCAGCAGTAGGAAAGGGGGGGAGGCTTTCTTT. The full variable domain, completed using reference TRBV28 and TRBJ1-1, is DVKVTQSSRYLVKRTGEKVFLECVQDMDHENMFWYRQDPGLGLRLIYFSYDVKMKEKGDIPEGYSVSREKKERFSLILESASTNQTSMYLCASSRKGGEAFFGQGTRLTVV.

V and J are TRBV7-9 and TRBJ2-1, with 10 bases aligning to TRBD2. Germline V gene lookup returns CDR1 SEHNR and CDR2 FQNEAQ (reference sequence). V lost 6 bases to trimming and J lost 4 bases; unmatched junction nucleotides: 12. The CDR3 length is 17 residues. The CDR3 region is CASSFDPTSGSYNEQFF. The CDR3 nucleotides read TGTGCCAGCAGTTTCGACCCGACTAGCGGGTCATACAATGAGCAGTTCTTC.

The J gene is TRBJ1-1, the V gene TRBV5-8; D is unclear. The CDR3 length is 11 residues. Between the trimmed V and J ends, which lost 5 bases and 6 bases, there was a span of 8 bases. The V gene's germline CDR1 is SGHTS and CDR2 YDEGEE. The CDR3 loop reads CASSAGAEAFF. The CDR3 nucleotides are TGTGCCAGCAGTGCGGGAGCTGAAGCTTTCTTT.

The chain combines TRBV9 with TRBJ2-7; TRBD1 matches at 8 bases. Per germline, CDR1 SGDLS and CDR2 YYNGEE. Trimming took 6 bases from V and 1 from J; bases not matched to a gene: 6. This CDR3 is built from 14 residues. The CDR3 DNA is TGTGCCAGCACCAGGGGACAGGAATCCTACGAGCAGTACTTC. Translated, it gives CASTRGQESYEQYF.

The DNA for the CDR3 is TGTGCCAGCAGCCAAGAACGGACTAGCGGGCTTCTAACTAGCTCTGGGGCCAACGTCCTGACTTTC. It specifies CASSQERTSGLLTSSGANVLTF. The V gene is TRBV4-2, the J gene TRBJ2-6; 11 bases agree with TRBD2. The CDR3 covers 22 residues. CDR1 is LGHNA, CDR2 YNFKEQ, per germline. V was pared by 0 bases and J by 0 bases, with 13 bases of the junction left unmatched.

CDR3 nucleotides: TGTGCCAGTAGTAGCCGGGCAGGGGGCACTGAAGCTTTCTTT. Protein: CASSSRAGGTEAFF. The genes are TRBV19 and TRBJ1-1, with TRBD1 matching over 7 bases. CDR1 and CDR2 from the germline V gene are LNHDA and SQIVND (reference sequence). The CDR3 length is 14 residues. V shed 4 bases and J 4 bases; nucleotides not matched to a gene: 6.

The chain recombines TRBV10-3 with TRBJ2-7; 8 bases agree with TRBD2. Losses at the gene ends were 7 bases for V and 6 bases for J; bases not matched to a gene: 14. In germline, CDR1 is ENHRY, CDR2 SYGVKD. CDR3 length equals 15 residues. The CDR3 region is CAINQLADAPGEQYF. Here the CDR3 DNA reads TGTGCCATCAACCAACTAGCGGACGCCCCCGGCGAGCAGTACTTC.

This sequence joins TRBV9 and TRBJ2-6, with D hard to call. V was trimmed by 1 base and J by 0 bases, leaving 8 bases between them. CDR1 and CDR2 (germline): SGDLS, YYNGEE. This CDR3 is built from 16 residues. The CDR3 sequence: CASSVRWSSGANVLTF. The CDR3 coding sequence is TGTGCCAGCAGCGTAAGGTGGAGCTCTGGGGCCAACGTCCTGACTTTC. Combining the CDR3 with reference TRBV9 and TRBJ2-6 gives the whole variable domain DSGVTQTPKHLITATGQRVTLRCSPRSGDLSVYWYQQSLDQGLQFLIQYYNGEERAKGNILERFSAQQFPDLHSELNLSSLELGDSALYFCASSVRWSSGANVLTFGAGSRLTVL.

V is TRBV18 and J is TRBJ1-2; D gene unclear. The CDR3 runs to 14 residues. V lost 0 bases and J lost 6, with 11 bases in between. Per germline, CDR1 KGHSH and CDR2 LQKENI. CDR3 amino acids: CASSPPAVVDGYTF. CDR3 DNA: TGTGCCAGCTCACCACCGGCAGTCGTGGATGGCTACACCTTC.

The chain recombines TRBV6-4 with TRBJ1-6; unclear D gene. This CDR3 is 17 amino acids long. V was pared by 2 bases and J by 7 bases, with 18 bases between. CDR1 and CDR2 from the germline V gene are MRHNA and SNTAGT. CDR3 DNA sequence: TGTGCCAGCAGTGACAGCGGCCCCCTTCCCTCCAATTCACCCCTCCACTTT. Protein: CASSDSGPLPSNSPLHF.

Concerning this clone: A junction boundary mismatches the germline segment, possibly from a read error. The chain employs TRBV11-1 and TRBJ2-5, with TRBD1 matching 8 bases. This CDR3 has 17 amino acids. Per the germline V gene, CDR1 is SGHAT and CDR2 is FQDESV (reference sequence). The CDR3 bases are TGTGCCAGCAGCTTAACACGGACAGGGACGGCACAAGGGACCCAGTACTTC. Translated, it gives CASSLTRTGTAQGTQYF.

The chain couples TRBV9 to TRBJ1-1; 7 nucleotides agree with TRBD1. The CDR3 extends over 14 amino acids. Germline lookup yields CDR1 SGDLS and CDR2 YYNGEE. After removal of 6 bases from V and 2 bases from J, the junction contained 7 bases not matched to a gene. The CDR3 region is CASTRGQPNTEAFF. Here the CDR3 DNA reads TGTGCCAGCACCAGGGGACAGCCAAACACTGAAGCTTTCTTT.

In its sample, this clone was seen a few times. V is TRBV28 and J is TRBJ2-7; 11 positions match TRBD1. The CDR3 loop spans 18 amino acids. Germline V gene lookup returns CDR1 MDHEN and CDR2 SYDVKM. V trimming: 5 bases; J trimming: 3 bases; junction bases outside the gene matches: 15. The chain's CDR3 is CASSPRGGTGGLGYEQYF. The DNA of the CDR3 is TGTGCCAGCAGTCCTAGGGGAGGGACAGGGGGACTTGGCTACGAGCAGTACTTC.

This chain links TRBV6-5 with TRBJ2-7, with 7 positions matching TRBD1. Trimming at V came to 0 bases and at J to 2 bases, leaving 1 base not matched to a gene. This CDR3 comprises 14 residues. CDR1 MNHEY and CDR2 SVGAGI come from the germline V gene. CDR3 DNA: TGTGCCAGCAGTTACTCGGACAGGACCTACGAGCAGTACTTC. This gives the protein CASSYSDRTYEQYF.

Only a few counts were recorded for this clone. This chain joins TRBV7-6 and TRBJ2-7; 7 bases align to TRBD1. The CDR3 sequence is 15 residues long. Germline CDR1 is SGHVS and CDR2 is FNYEAQ. Unmatched junction bases numbered 11, after V lost 4 bases and J lost 5 bases. The CDR3 loop is CASSYTGDALDEQYF. In DNA, the CDR3 is TGTGCCAGCAGCTACACAGGGGACGCTTTGGACGAGCAGTACTTC.